This T cell receptor (beta chain) came from a study of blood T cell repertoires in COVID-19. Study context: Sources were T cells, B-cell-depleted T cells, or PBMCs; the material itself was cDNA or gDNA.

The ends were cut back, 4 bases at V and 8 bases at J, with 14 bases in the middle. Germline CDR1 is MNHEY and CDR2 is SVGAGI. There are 13 residues in the CDR3. Only in-frame clones appear in the TCRdb table, and some are missing; sequencing was by immunoSEQ multiplex PCR. Among some 120,000 clones listed, more than 80% were seen once. The clonotype was recovered from a human donor in a cohort sampled during active COVID-19. The sequenced material came from peripheral blood. The J gene is TRBJ1-2, the V gene TRBV6-5; D unresolved. In nucleotides, the CDR3 is TGTGCCAGCAGTTGGCCGGGAACAACGGGCTACACCTTC. Amino acids: CASSWPGTTGYTF.